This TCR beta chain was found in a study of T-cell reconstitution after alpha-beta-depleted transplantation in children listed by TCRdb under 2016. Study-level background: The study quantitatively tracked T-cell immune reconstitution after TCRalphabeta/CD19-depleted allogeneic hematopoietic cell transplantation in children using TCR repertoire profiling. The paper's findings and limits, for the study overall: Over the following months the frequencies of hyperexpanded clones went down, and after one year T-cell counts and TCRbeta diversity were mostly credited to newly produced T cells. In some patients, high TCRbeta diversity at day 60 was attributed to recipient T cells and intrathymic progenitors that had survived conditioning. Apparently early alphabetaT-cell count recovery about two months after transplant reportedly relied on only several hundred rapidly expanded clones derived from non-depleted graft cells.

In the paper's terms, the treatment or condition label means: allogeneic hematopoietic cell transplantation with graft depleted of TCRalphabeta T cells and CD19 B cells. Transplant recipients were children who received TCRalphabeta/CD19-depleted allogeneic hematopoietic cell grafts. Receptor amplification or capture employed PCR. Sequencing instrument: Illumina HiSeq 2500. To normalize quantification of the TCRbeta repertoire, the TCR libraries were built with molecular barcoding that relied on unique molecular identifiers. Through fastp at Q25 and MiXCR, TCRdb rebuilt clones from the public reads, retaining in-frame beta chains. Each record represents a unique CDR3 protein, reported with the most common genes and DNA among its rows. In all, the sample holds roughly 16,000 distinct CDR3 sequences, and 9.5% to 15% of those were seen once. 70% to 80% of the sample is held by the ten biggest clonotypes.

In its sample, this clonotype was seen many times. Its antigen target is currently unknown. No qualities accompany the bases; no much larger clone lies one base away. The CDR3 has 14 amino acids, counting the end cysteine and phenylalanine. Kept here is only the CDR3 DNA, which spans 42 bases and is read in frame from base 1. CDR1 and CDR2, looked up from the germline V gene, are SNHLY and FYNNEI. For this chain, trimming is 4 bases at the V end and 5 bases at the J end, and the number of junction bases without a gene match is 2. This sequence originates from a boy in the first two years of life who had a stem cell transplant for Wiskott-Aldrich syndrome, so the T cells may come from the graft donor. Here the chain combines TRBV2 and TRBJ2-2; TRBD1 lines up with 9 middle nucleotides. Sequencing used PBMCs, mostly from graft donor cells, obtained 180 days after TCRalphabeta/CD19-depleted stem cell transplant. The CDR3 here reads CASSGQGGTGELFF. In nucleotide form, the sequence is TGTGCCAGCAGTGGACAGGGGGGGACCGGGGAGCTGTTTTTT.